This T cell receptor beta chain comes out of a study of beta chain features in type 1 diabetes. Study results and limitations: cDNA-based reads could over-represent cells with high TCR expression. Patients showed naive, central memory and Treg TCRB repertoires that appeared more similar than those of healthy donors.

Reverse transcription of all isolated RNA meant that expressed TCRB transcripts were sequenced. Method: immunoSEQ multiplex PCR; TCRdb's copy keeps in-frame clones and lacks some. Counted here are around 140,000 clones, approximately 10% occurring once; the ten biggest clones make up approximately 0.65%. Trimming cost V 7 bases and J 2 bases, with 6 bases left between them. Germline assignment: CDR1 MNHEY and CDR2 SVGAGI. The CDR3 runs to 13 residues. This clone showed up many times. Its antigen is unknown. CD45RO/CCR7/CD25/CD127/CD95/CD27 separated CD4+ naive, central memory, regulatory and stem cell-like memory cells by sorting.

This receptor was obtained from a woman aged 40 to 50 in good health. Material: central memory CD4+ T cells from blood. V usage is TRBV6-5 and J usage is TRBJ2-6, with D unclear. The CDR3 is CASISAGANVLTF. CDR3 DNA sequence: TGTGCCAGCATTTCAGCTGGGGCCAACGTCCTGACTTTC.